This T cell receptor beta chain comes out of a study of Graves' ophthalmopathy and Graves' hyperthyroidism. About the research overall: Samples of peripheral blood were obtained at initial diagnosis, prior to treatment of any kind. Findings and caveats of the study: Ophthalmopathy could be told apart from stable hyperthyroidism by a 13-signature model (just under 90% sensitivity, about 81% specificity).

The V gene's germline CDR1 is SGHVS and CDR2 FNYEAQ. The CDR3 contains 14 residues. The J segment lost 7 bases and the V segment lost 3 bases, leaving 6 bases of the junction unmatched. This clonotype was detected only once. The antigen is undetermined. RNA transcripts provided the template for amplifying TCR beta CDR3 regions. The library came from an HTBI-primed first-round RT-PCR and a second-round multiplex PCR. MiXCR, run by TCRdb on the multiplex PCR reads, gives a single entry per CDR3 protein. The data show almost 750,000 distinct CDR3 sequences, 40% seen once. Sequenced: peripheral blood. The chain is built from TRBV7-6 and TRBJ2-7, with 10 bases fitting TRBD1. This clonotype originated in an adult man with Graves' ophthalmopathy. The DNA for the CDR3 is TGTGCCAGCAGCTTTGGAGACAGGGGGCTTGAGCAGTACTTC. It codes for CASSFGDRGLEQYF.